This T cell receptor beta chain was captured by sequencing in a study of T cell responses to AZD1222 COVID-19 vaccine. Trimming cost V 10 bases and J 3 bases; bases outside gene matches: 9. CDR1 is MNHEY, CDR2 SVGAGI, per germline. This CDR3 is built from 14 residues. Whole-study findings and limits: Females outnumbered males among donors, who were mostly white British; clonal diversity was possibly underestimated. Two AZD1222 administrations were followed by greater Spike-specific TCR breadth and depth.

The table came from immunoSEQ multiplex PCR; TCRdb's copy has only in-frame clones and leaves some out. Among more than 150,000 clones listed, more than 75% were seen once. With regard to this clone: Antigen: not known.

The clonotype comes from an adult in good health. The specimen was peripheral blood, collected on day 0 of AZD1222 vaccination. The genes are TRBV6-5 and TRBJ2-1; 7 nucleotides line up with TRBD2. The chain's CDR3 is CATRWPSGYNEQFF. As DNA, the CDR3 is TGTGCCACCCGATGGCCTAGCGGCTACAATGAGCAGTTCTTC.